This is a list of T cell receptor beta chains from one sample in a study of cytomegalovirus exposure and HLA in healthy donors. The method was immunoSEQ multiplex PCR; TCRdb's version includes in-frame clones alone and lacks a portion of them. The table records 90,000 to 110,000 clones, over 70% of them present only once. Sequencing was carried out using PBMCs. The receptors here all came from a man aged 40-49 years in good health and CMV-seronegative. Both conserved end residues are part of each CDR3. The D gene is left open where the match is weak. Only some rows state a clone size, as once, few, many or a class for expanded clones.

>NA|TRBJ2-1|TRBD1|TRBV6-5
CASSDDRGRNEQFF
TGTGCCAGCAGTGACGACAGGGGAAGGAATGAGCAGTTCTTC
>NA|TRBJ2-6|TRBD2|TRBV4-1
CASSTELEGRAGANVLTF
TGCGCCAGCAGCACTGAGTTGGAGGGGAGGGCTGGGGCCAACGTCCTGACTTTC
>NA|TRBJ2-5|TRBD2|TRBV4-2
CASSQGYSSGDETQYF
TGTGCCAGCAGCCAAGGATATTCTAGCGGTGATGAGACCCAGTACTTC
>NA|TRBJ2-5|NA|TRBV6-1
CASSRDIETQYF
TGTGCCAGCAGCAGGGACATAGAGACCCAGTACTTC
>NA|TRBJ2-6|NA|TRBV5-1
CASSPLGSGANVLTF
TGCGCCAGCAGCCCTCTCGGCTCTGGGGCCAACGTCCTGACTTTC
>NA|TRBJ2-1|NA|TRBV28
CASSLGPSSYNEQFF
TGTGCCAGCAGTTTAGGGCCATCCTCCTACAATGAGCAGTTCTTC
>NA|TRBJ1-2|NA|TRBV4-1
CASSRSGLHDGYTF
TGCGCCAGCAGCCGAAGTGGACTCCACGATGGCTACACCTTC
>NA|TRBJ1-1|TRBD1|TRBV5-1
CASSLLGQGVTEAFF
TGCGCCAGCAGCTTGTTGGGACAGGGGGTGACTGAAGCTTTCTTT
>NA|TRBJ2-1|NA|TRBV9
CASSPSGNPGTYEQFF
TGTGCCAGCAGCCCCTCCGGGAACCCCGGGACTTATGAGCAGTTCTTC
>once|TRBJ2-1|TRBD2|TRBV6-4
CASSDSWTSGYNEQFF
TGTGCCAGCAGTGACTCCTGGACTAGCGGTTACAATGAGCAGTTCTTC
>NA|TRBJ1-2|NA|TRBV7-8
CASHQGGIKSYGYTF
TGTGCCAGCCACCAGGGAGGGATAAAGTCCTATGGCTACACCTTC
>NA|TRBJ2-7|NA|TRBV27
CASWGWDNSYEQYF
TGTGCCAGCTGGGGGTGGGACAATTCCTACGAGCAGTACTTC
>NA|TRBJ1-1|NA|TRBV6-1
CASSEARGGAPHTEAFF
TGTGCCAGCAGTGAAGCTCGGGGGGGGGCGCCGCACACTGAAGCTTTCTTT
>NA|TRBJ2-1|TRBD2|TRBV4-2
CASSQDSSRGLAGTVAYNEQFF
TGTGCCAGCAGCCAAGATTCCAGTAGAGGACTAGCGGGAACCGTGGCCTACAATGAGCAGTTCTTC
>few|TRBJ2-5|TRBD1|TRBV5-1
CASSLSATGGPETQYF
TGCGCCAGCAGCTTGTCGGCGACAGGGGGACCAGAGACCCAGTACTTC
>NA|TRBJ2-7|NA|TRBV6-1
CASTYRDRHYEQYF
TGTGCCAGCACATACAGGGACCGTCACTACGAGCAGTACTTC
>NA|TRBJ1-2|NA|TRBV4-1
CASSQPGQYGYTF
TGCGCCAGCAGCCAACCCGGACAGTATGGCTACACCTTC
>NA|TRBJ1-1|TRBD1|TRBV5-1
CARAPRRGIVGTEAFF
TGCGCCAGAGCCCCCCGCAGGGGGATTGTAGGCACTGAAGCTTTCTTT
>NA|TRBJ1-2|NA|TRBV4-1
CASSRPGENYGYTF
TGCGCCAGCAGCCGACCAGGGGAAAACTATGGCTACACCTTC
>NA|TRBJ2-7|TRBD2|TRBV5-4
CASSTGTSGYYEQYF
TGTGCCAGCAGCACCGGGACTAGCGGGTACTACGAGCAGTACTTC
>NA|TRBJ1-6|TRBD1|TRBV25-1
CASRLVTGNNSPLHF
TGTGCCAGCAGGCTTGTGACAGGGAACAATTCACCCCTCCACTTT
>few|TRBJ2-7|NA|TRBV9
CASSVVGSSYEQYF
TGTGCCAGCAGCGTAGTTGGCAGTTCCTACGAGCAGTACTTC
>NA|TRBJ2-6|NA|TRBV5-1
CASSLWTSGANVLTF
TGCGCCAGCAGCTTGTGGACTTCTGGGGCCAACGTCCTGACTTTC
>NA|TRBJ1-4|NA|TRBV18
CASSHPQGTNEQLFF
TGTGCCAGCTCGCACCCTCAGGGAACTAATGAACAACTGTTTTTT
>NA|TRBJ1-5|NA|TRBV27
CASSLGGGAGQPQHF
TGTGCCAGCAGTTTAGGAGGAGGCGCAGGTCAGCCCCAGCATTTT
>NA|TRBJ1-4|TRBD1|TRBV5-1
CASSRGDSQLGEKLFF
TGCGCCAGCAGCAGGGGGGACAGTCAGTTAGGTGAAAAACTGTTTTTT
>NA|TRBJ2-1|TRBD2|TRBV4-3
CASSRRVAGDSNEQFF
TGCGCCAGCAGCCGCCGTGTAGCGGGGGATTCCAATGAGCAGTTCTTC
>NA|TRBJ2-3|NA|TRBV20-1
CSATDSSTQYF
TGCAGTGCGACCGACTCCAGTACGCAGTATTTT
>NA|TRBJ1-2|NA|TRBV29-1
CSVGTRQDANYGYTF
TGCAGCGTGGGAACTAGACAGGACGCTAACTATGGCTACACCTTC
>NA|TRBJ2-5|NA|TRBV5-1
CASSGAIEETQYF
TGCGCCAGCAGCGGGGCTATCGAAGAGACCCAGTACTTC
>NA|TRBJ1-1|NA|TRBV29-1
CSAPGTLGTEAFF
TGCAGCGCCCCCGGGACATTGGGCACTGAAGCTTTCTTT
>NA|TRBJ1-3|TRBD1|TRBV15
CATSKQGRKSGNTIYF
TGTGCCACCAGCAAACAGGGGAGAAAATCGGGAAACACCATATATTTT
>NA|TRBJ2-7|NA|TRBV6-5
CASSYDEGHIYEQYF
TGTGCCAGCAGTTACGACGAGGGACATATCTACGAGCAGTACTTC
>few|TRBJ2-1|TRBD2|TRBV7-6
CASSLPKVRTSGGNSYNEQFF
TGTGCCAGCAGCTTACCCAAAGTTAGGACTAGCGGGGGGAACTCCTACAATGAGCAGTTCTTC
>NA|TRBJ2-7|TRBD1|TRBV10-3
CAISSPGTDTYEQYF
TGTGCCATCAGTTCACCCGGGACAGACACCTACGAGCAGTACTTC
>few|TRBJ2-7|TRBD2|TRBV30
CAWCFGGRARDEQYF
TGTGCCTGGTGTTTTGGCGGGAGGGCCAGGGACGAGCAGTACTTC
>NA|TRBJ1-1|NA|TRBV25-1
CASSEYVSLGNTEAFF
TGTGCCAGCAGTGAATATGTTAGCCTCGGTAACACTGAAGCTTTCTTT
>NA|TRBJ2-7|NA|TRBV6-5
CASNTGTRFGYEQYF
TGTGCCAGCAACACCGGGACACGGTTTGGGTACGAGCAGTACTTC
>once|TRBJ2-7|TRBD2|TRBV5-4
CASSLGASGRTREQYF
TGTGCCAGCAGCTTGGGAGCGAGCGGGAGGACGCGCGAGCAGTACTTC
>NA|TRBJ1-4|NA|TRBV6-5
CASSYSGARGEKLFF
TGTGCCAGCAGTTACTCAGGGGCGCGGGGTGAAAAACTGTTTTTT
>NA|TRBJ1-1|NA|TRBV7-3
CASSLNGGPNTEAFF
TGTGCCAGCAGCTTAAACGGGGGGCCCAACACTGAAGCTTTCTTT
>NA|TRBJ2-7|TRBD2|TRBV6-5
CASSYPVAGGREEYF
TGTGCCAGCAGTTACCCCGTAGCGGGAGGGCGCGAGGAGTACTTC